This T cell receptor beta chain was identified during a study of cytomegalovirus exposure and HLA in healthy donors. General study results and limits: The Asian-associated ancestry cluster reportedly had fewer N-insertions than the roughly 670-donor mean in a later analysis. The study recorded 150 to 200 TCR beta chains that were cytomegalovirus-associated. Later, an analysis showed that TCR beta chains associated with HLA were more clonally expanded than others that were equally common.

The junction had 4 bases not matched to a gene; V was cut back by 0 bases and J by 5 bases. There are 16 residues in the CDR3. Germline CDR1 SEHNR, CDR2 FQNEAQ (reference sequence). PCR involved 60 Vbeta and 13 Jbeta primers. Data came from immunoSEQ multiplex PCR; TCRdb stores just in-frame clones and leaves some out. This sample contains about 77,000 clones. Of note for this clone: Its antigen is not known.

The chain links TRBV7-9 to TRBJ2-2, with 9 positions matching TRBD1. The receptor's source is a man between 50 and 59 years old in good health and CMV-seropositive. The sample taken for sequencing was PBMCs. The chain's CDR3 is CASSLAGTGKTGELFF. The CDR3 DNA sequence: TGTGCCAGCAGCTTAGCTGGGACAGGGAAAACCGGGGAGCTGTTTTTT.